These 27 T cell receptor beta chains were sequenced from one sample in a study of blood T cell repertoires in COVID-19. TCRdb's copy holds only in-frame clones and misses some; the assay was immunoSEQ multiplex PCR. In the table there are approximately 300,000 clones, roughly 85% of which are singletons. Material for sequencing was PBMCs or T cells enriched from blood (not recorded which). The receptor source for this set is a woman aged 30 to 39 who had recovered from COVID-19.

The chain links TRBV12-3 or TRBV12-4 to TRBJ1-1; TRBD1 aligns across 9 bases. V shed 4 bases and J 10 bases; nucleotides not matched to a gene: 7. This CDR3 contains 13 residues. In nucleotides, the CDR3 is TGTGCCAGCAGTTGGGGACAGGGCTGGGGAGCTTTCTTT. Translated, it gives CASSWGQGWGAFF.

This clone was seen once. This sequence joins TRBV10-3 and TRBJ2-7, with 8 positions matching TRBD1. V trimming: 4 bases; J trimming: 4 bases; junction bases outside the gene matches: 15. Germline values: CDR1 ENHRY, CDR2 SYGVKD. This CDR3 has 17 amino acids. Here the CDR3 DNA reads TGTGCCATCAGTGGGGGTACCCCCGGGACAGGATTATACGAGCAGTACTTC. This translates into CAISGGTPGTGLYEQYF.

This chain uses TRBV6-4 with TRBJ2-1; TRBD2 matches at 11 bases. J was trimmed by 0 bases and V by 6 bases; bases with no gene match: 10. This CDR3 has 18 residues. CDR1 and CDR2 (germline): MRHNA, SNTAGT. The CDR3 region is CASRRVAGGPGSYNEQFF. In nucleotides, the CDR3 is TGTGCCAGCAGGAGAGTAGCGGGAGGGCCCGGCTCCTACAATGAGCAGTTCTTC.

This rearrangement joins TRBV6-5 to TRBJ2-7, with D perhaps TRBD2 (5 bases). V was pared by 0 bases and J by 11 bases, with 14 bases between. Germline V gives CDR1 MNHEY, CDR2 SVGAGI. The CDR3 runs to 13 residues. For the CDR3, the DNA is TGTGCCAGCAGTTACTCCCGGGAACCGCCCAAGTACTTC. Its protein product is CASSYSREPPKYF.

The rearrangement joins TRBV21-1 to TRBJ2-7; the D call TRBD2 from the table was never checked on the DNA. TRBV21-1 is annotated as a pseudogene. The CDR3 totals 22 residues. The DNA of the CDR3 is TGTGCCAGCAGCAACCTACCGGGACTAGCGTGCTCCCCAGCTAATTCCCGCTGCGAGCAGTACTTC. Translated, it gives CASSNLPGLACSPANSRCEQYF.

This chain joins TRBV6-5 and TRBJ2-7; the match to TRBD2 covers 11 bases. From germline, CDR1 is MNHEY and CDR2 SVGAGI. The CDR3 covers 15 residues. V was clipped by 5 bases and J by 3 bases; unmatched bases: 6. CDR3: CASSMLAGGFYEQYF. CDR3 coding DNA: TGTGCCAGCAGTATGCTAGCGGGGGGATTCTACGAGCAGTACTTC.

The rearrangement links TRBV7-9 to TRBJ2-7; no firm D call. The CDR3 consists of 14 residues. The V and J ends lost 1 base and 4 bases respectively, with 11 bases between them. CDR1 and CDR2 (germline): SEHNR, FQNEAQ (reference sequence). The DNA for the CDR3 is TGTGCCAGCAGCTTAGGGGCTGTCAGGTACGAGCAGTACTTC. This gives the protein CASSLGAVRYEQYF.

V usage is TRBV18 and J usage is TRBJ1-3; no clear D. Per the germline V gene, CDR1 is KGHSH and CDR2 is LQKENI. The CDR3 runs 12 residues. Trimming took 0 bases from V and 8 from J, leaving 5 bases between them. CDR3 sequence reads: CASSPPAYTIYF. CDR3 bases: TGTGCCAGCTCACCACCGGCTTACACCATATATTTT.

This clone showed up just once. A much bigger clone sits one base away, suggesting this may be a read error. Other DNA variants within this sample encode the same CDR3. This sequence joins TRBV28 and TRBJ2-5, with 10 bases identical to TRBD2. Germline CDR1 is MDHEN and CDR2 is SYDVKM. Trimming cost V 4 bases and J 3 bases; bases outside gene matches: 2. The CDR3 has 14 residues. CDR3: CASSSLAGEETQYF. The CDR3 coding sequence is TGTGCCAGCAGTTCCCTAGCGGGGGAAGAGACCCAGTACTTC.

This clone was found a few times. The CDR3 is CASSLSHMNTEAFF. DNA of the CDR3: TGTGCCAGCAGCTTAAGTCACATGAACACTGAAGCTTTCTTT. The rearrangement uses TRBV7-9 and TRBJ1-1; D unresolved. The CDR3 spans 14 residues. Trimming left V 2 bases short and J 0 bases short, with 7 bases between. CDR1 and CDR2 from the germline V gene are SEHNR and FQNEAQ (reference sequence).

This clone was detected only a few times. The J gene is TRBJ1-2, the V gene TRBV19, with TRBD1 matching over 7 bases. CDR3 size: 14 residues. V dropped 6 bases and J dropped 5; count of bases not matched to a gene: 9. Per the germline V gene, CDR1 is LNHDA and CDR2 is SQIVND (reference sequence). The CDR3 here is CASSDREYSYGYTF. CDR3 bases: TGTGCCAGTAGCGACAGGGAATACTCTTATGGCTACACCTTC. The whole variable domain, remainder taken from reference TRBV19 and TRBJ1-2, is DGGITQSPKYLFRKEGQNVTLSCEQNLNHDAMYWYRQDPGQGLRLIYYSQIVNDFQKGDIAEGYSVSREKKESFPLTVTSAQKNPTAFYLCASSDREYSYGYTFGSGTRLTVV.

The chain links TRBV27 to TRBJ1-1, with D perhaps TRBD1 (5 bases). V was clipped by 3 bases and J by 4 bases, with 12 bases between them. From germline, CDR1 is MNHEY and CDR2 SMNVEV (reference sequence). The CDR3 spans 14 residues. The CDR3 loop reads CASSFRAGVTEAFF. In DNA form, the CDR3 reads TGTGCCAGCAGTTTCCGGGCGGGGGTCACTGAAGCTTTCTTT.

The chain has TRBV6-5 and TRBJ1-2, with D hard to call. Germline V lookup: CDR1 MNHEY, CDR2 SVGAGI. The CDR3 spans 13 residues. V was cut by 7 bases and J by 0 bases, with 9 bases left in between. CDR3 sequence: CASIIEANYGYTF. In DNA form, the CDR3 reads TGTGCCAGCATCATAGAAGCTAACTATGGCTACACCTTC.

V gene TRBV7-3 combines with J gene TRBJ2-2, with unresolved D. There are 13 residues in the CDR3. Germline V lookup: CDR1 SGHTA, CDR2 FQGTGA. V lost 2 bases, J lost 6 bases, and 7 bases lay in between. The CDR3 DNA is TGTGCCAGCAGCTTATCCCCGGCCGGGGAGCTGTTTTTT. This translates into CASSLSPAGELFF.

This clone was counted a few times. The chain recombines TRBV3-1 (or the pseudogene TRBV3-2) with TRBJ2-1, with 9 bases lining up with TRBD2. The V gene's germline CDR1 is LGHDT and CDR2 YNNKEL (reference sequence). Germline trimming cut 6 bases from V and 7 bases from J; bases unmatched to any gene: 7. The CDR3 is 14 amino acids. The CDR3 protein is CASRITSGSNEQFF. CDR3 sequence (DNA): TGTGCCAGCAGAATAACTAGCGGGTCAAATGAGCAGTTCTTC.

As for this clone: At one end, the junction sequence differs from germline, possibly due to a read error. The gene calls are TRBV28 and TRBJ1-4, with 7 bases lining up with TRBD1. The CDR3 has 15 amino acids. CDR1 is MDHEN and CDR2 is SYDVKM in the germline V gene. CDR3 sequence reads: CTSSPDRERAEKLFF. The CDR3 region has the DNA TGTACCAGCAGCCCAGACAGGGAGAGGGCAGAAAAACTGTTTTTT.

The chain is built from TRBV7-7 and TRBJ2-3; TRBD2 matches 12 bases. CDR1 is SSHAT, CDR2 FNYEAQ, per germline (reference sequence). The ends lost 4 bases at V and 6 bases at J; junction bases unmatched: 8. This CDR3 spans 16 amino acids. The CDR3 here is CASSSLAGGGVDTQYF. DNA for the CDR3: TGTGCCAGCAGCTCACTAGCGGGAGGTGGGGTTGATACGCAGTATTTT.

V gene TRBV29-1 combines with J gene TRBJ2-2, with D perhaps TRBD2 (6 bases). The CDR3 runs to 13 residues. Looked up from germline, CDR1 is SQVTM and CDR2 is ANQGSEA. The V gene lost 3 bases and the J gene lost 6 bases, with 11 bases spanning the gap. Here the CDR3 DNA reads TGCAGCGTTGATATCACGGGGGCCGGGGAGCTGTTTTTT. Translated, it gives CSVDITGAGELFF.

V usage is TRBV24-1 and J usage is TRBJ2-3; D uncertain. This CDR3 is built from 12 residues. The V end was cut by 6 bases, the J end by 1 base, with 4 bases between. The V gene's germline CDR1 is KGHDR and CDR2 SFDVKD. DNA for the CDR3: TGTGCCACCAGTAAGCGCACAGATACGCAGTATTTT. Amino acids: CATSKRTDTQYF.

The chain carries TRBV19 and TRBJ1-1; D is perhaps TRBD1 (6 bases). Germline CDR1 and CDR2: LNHDA and SQIVND (reference sequence). V was trimmed by 5 bases and J by 1 base, leaving 14 bases between them. This CDR3 has 15 amino acids. DNA of the CDR3: TGTGCCAGTAGTTTGACAGGTCAGGCGAACACTGAAGCTTTCTTT. Translation: CASSLTGQANTEAFF.

The J gene is TRBJ1-1, the V gene TRBV5-1; 8 nucleotides match TRBD1. Germline V gene lookup returns CDR1 SGHRS and CDR2 YFSETQ. This CDR3 is built from 16 residues. The J segment lost 1 base and the V segment lost 7 bases, leaving 12 bases of the junction unmatched. The DNA for the CDR3 is TGCGCCAGCTGCCCCTCAATTGGACAGGGGAACACTGAAGCTTTCTTT. Translated, it gives CASCPSIGQGNTEAFF.

This clone was observed once. The rearrangement joins TRBV11-1 to TRBJ2-7, with TRBD2 matching over 8 bases. Germline V gene data show CDR1 as SGHAT and CDR2 as FQDESV (reference sequence). This CDR3 region has 15 residues. V was pared by 2 bases and J by 4 bases, with 7 bases of the junction left unmatched. The CDR3 nucleotides are TGTGCCAGCAGCTTAAATAGCGGGATTTATTACGAGCAGTACTTC. It encodes CASSLNSGIYYEQYF. Variable domain in full (rest from reference TRBV11-1 and TRBJ2-7): EAEVAQSPRYKITEKSQAVAFWCDPISGHATLYWYRQILGQGPELLVQFQDESVVDDSQLPKDRFSAERLKGVDSTLKIQPAELGDSAMYLCASSLNSGIYYEQYFGPGTRLTVT.

CDR3 region: CASSSKRGLNQPQHF. The CDR3 nucleotides read TGTGCCAGCAGCTCCAAGAGGGGGTTGAATCAGCCCCAGCATTTT. This chain links TRBV13 with TRBJ1-5; possibly TRBD1 for D (6 bases). CDR3 length: 15 amino acids. Trimming stripped 4 bases from V and 4 bases from J, with 14 bases between. Germline CDR1 is PRHDT and CDR2 is FYEKMQ (reference sequence).

The rearrangement joins TRBV9 to TRBJ1-2; D is unresolved. The germline V and J ends were trimmed by 0 bases and 8 bases, with 11 bases remaining between them. Germline CDR1 SGDLS, CDR2 YYNGEE. This CDR3 comprises 13 residues. CDR3 amino acids: CASSVGATTGYTF. CDR3 in DNA: TGTGCCAGCAGCGTAGGGGCTACCACGGGCTACACCTTC. Supplemented by reference TRBV9 and TRBJ1-2, the full variable domain reads DSGVTQTPKHLITATGQRVTLRCSPRSGDLSVYWYQQSLDQGLQFLIQYYNGEERAKGNILERFSAQQFPDLHSELNLSSLELGDSALYFCASSVGATTGYTFGSGTRLTVV.

V gene TRBV30 combines with J gene TRBJ2-5, with TRBD2 matching 14 bases. Germline values: CDR1 GTSNPN, CDR2 SVGIG (reference sequence). CDR3 length: 17 amino acids. J gave up 3 bases and V 2 bases, and 8 bases lay outside the gene matches. This CDR3 is CAWSPRTSGRPKETQYF. Written as DNA, the CDR3 is TGTGCCTGGAGTCCGCGGACTAGCGGGAGGCCAAAAGAGACCCAGTACTTC.

The DNA for the CDR3 is TGTGCAAGTCGCCCGCGTACTAGCGGGGGGCTCAATGAGCAGTTCTTC. Translated: CASRPRTSGGLNEQFF. The chain combines TRBV12-2 with TRBJ2-1; the table's D call of TRBD2 was not tested on the DNA. TRBV12-2 is designated a pseudogene. This CDR3 has 16 residues.

The rearrangement joins TRBV18 to TRBJ2-7, with 12 bases lining up with TRBD2. J was trimmed by 7 bases and V by 2 bases; bases with no gene match: 12. Germline V gene lookup returns CDR1 KGHSH and CDR2 LQKENI. This CDR3 is 17 amino acids long. The CDR3, as DNA: TGTGCCAGCTCACCATCAGGGACTAGCGGGCCGTTCTCAGAGCAGTACTTC. It encodes CASSPSGTSGPFSEQYF.